This T cell receptor beta chain stems from a study of OX40 agonist ivuxolimab in advanced cancers. Study context: Dose-escalation patients were diagnosed with hepatocellular carcinoma, melanoma, renal cell cancer or head and neck cancer.

V trimming: 4 bases; J trimming: 4 bases; junction bases outside the gene matches: 12. This CDR3 has 17 amino acids. Germline V CDR1 and CDR2: SQVTM, ANQGSEA. TCRdb keeps only in-frame clones here, not all; method: immunoSEQ multiplex PCR. The sample holds under 100,000 clones, more than 80% seen once. Findings of the study overall: CD8+ T cells averaged more expanded clones than CD4+. There were also nonresponders showing low normalized T-cell clonal expansion.

This clone has more than one count but fewer than ten. The antigen is not known. The starting material was CD4+ or CD8+ T cells sorted from blood, obtained in a trial of the OX40 agonist ivuxolimab. This TCR came from an adult with an advanced solid tumor such as melanoma, head and neck, liver or kidney cancer. The V and J genes are TRBV29-1 and TRBJ2-7; 14 nucleotides align to TRBD2. CDR3 sequence reads: CSVVWSEGLAGVYEQYF. In nucleotides, the CDR3 is TGCAGCGTTGTTTGGTCCGAGGGACTAGCGGGGGTTTACGAGCAGTACTTC.